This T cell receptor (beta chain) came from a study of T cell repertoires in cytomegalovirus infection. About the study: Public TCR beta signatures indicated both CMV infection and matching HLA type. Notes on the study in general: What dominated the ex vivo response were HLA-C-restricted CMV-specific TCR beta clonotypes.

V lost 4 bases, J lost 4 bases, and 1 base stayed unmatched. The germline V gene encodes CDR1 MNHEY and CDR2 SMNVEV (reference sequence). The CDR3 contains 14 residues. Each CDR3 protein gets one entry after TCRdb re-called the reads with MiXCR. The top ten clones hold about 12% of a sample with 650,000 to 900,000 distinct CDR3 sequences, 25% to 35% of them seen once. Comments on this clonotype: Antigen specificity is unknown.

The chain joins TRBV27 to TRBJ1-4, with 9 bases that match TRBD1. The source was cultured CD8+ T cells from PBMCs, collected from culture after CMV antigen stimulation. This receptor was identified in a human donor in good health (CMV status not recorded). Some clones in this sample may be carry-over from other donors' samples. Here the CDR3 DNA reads TGTGCCAGCAGTTGGACAGGGGATAATGAAAAACTGTTTTTT. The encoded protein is CASSWTGDNEKLFF.